This is a list of T cell receptor beta chains from one sample in a study of T cell changes during pregnancy in multiple sclerosis. Here immunoSEQ multiplex PCR was the method, and the copy in TCRdb shows in-frame clones only, minus some. Of over 70,000 clones in the sample, roughly 90% were seen once. The material sequenced was peripheral blood, taken in the first trimester of pregnancy. The source is a female donor in good health, enrolled as a control in a pregnancy study. CDR3s include the opening cysteine and the closing phenylalanine or tryptophan. The order of the fields is CDR3 protein, CDR3 DNA, clone size, D gene, V gene, J gene. D genes are given only for firm matches. The size field is filled for only some rows; it gives once, few, many or a size class.

CASRMGRIEGTEAFF	TGTGCCAGCAGGATGGGCCGAATAGAGGGAACTGAAGCTTTCTTT	NA	NA	TRBV6-6	TRBJ1-1
CASSVGTSGAYEQYF	TGTGCCAGTAGTGTGGGGACTAGCGGGGCCTACGAGCAGTACTTC	NA	TRBD2	TRBV19	TRBJ2-7
CASSFPSGSLGEQFF	TGCGCCAGCAGCTTTCCTAGCGGGAGTCTGGGTGAGCAGTTCTTC	once	TRBD2	TRBV5-1	TRBJ2-1
CASSLSISQGGLAKNIQYF	TGCGCCAGCAGCTTGTCCATCTCTCAGGGGGGACTAGCCAAAAACATTCAGTACTTC	NA	NA	TRBV5-1	TRBJ2-4
CASSLTSGGKNIQYF	TGCGCCAGCAGCCTGACCTCAGGGGGCAAAAACATTCAGTACTTC	NA	TRBD1	TRBV4-1	TRBJ2-4
CASSLPPSPEAFF	TGTGCCAGCAGCTTACCCCCCTCCCCTGAAGCTTTCTTT	NA	NA	TRBV7-9	TRBJ1-1
CASSWDSTDTQYF	TGTGCCAGCAGTTGGGACTCCACAGATACGCAGTATTTT	NA	NA	TRBV2	TRBJ2-3
CASSDSQGAYTEAFF	TGTGCCAGCAGTGACTCACAGGGGGCGTACACTGAAGCTTTCTTT	NA	TRBD1	TRBV6-4	TRBJ1-1
CASKTGQGGGADTQYF	TGTGCCAGCAAAACGGGACAGGGTGGTGGTGCAGATACGCAGTATTTT	NA	TRBD1	TRBV2	TRBJ2-3
CASSLMFASGAYEQYF	TGTGCCAGCAGCCTAATGTTCGCTAGCGGGGCGTACGAGCAGTACTTC	NA	TRBD2	TRBV4-2	TRBJ2-7
CASSFWAGENTEAFF	TGTGCCAGCAGCTTTTGGGCGGGAGAGAACACTGAAGCTTTCTTT	once	NA	TRBV13	TRBJ1-1
CATSRAGGPKNNEQFF	TGTGCCACTTCGAGAGCGGGAGGGCCAAAAAACAATGAGCAGTTCTTC	NA	TRBD2	TRBV9	TRBJ2-1
CASSLRMGNTEAFF	TGTGCCAGCAGTTTGCGGATGGGGAACACTGAAGCTTTCTTT	NA	NA	TRBV27	TRBJ1-1
CASSPEGVSTEAFF	TGTGCCAGCAGCCCCGAGGGGGTAAGCACTGAAGCTTTCTTT	once	NA	TRBV6-5	TRBJ1-1
CASSGIRDRGPPFYTF	TGTGCCAGCAGTGGTATAAGGGACAGGGGGCCCCCATTCTACACCTTC	NA	TRBD1	TRBV27	TRBJ1-2